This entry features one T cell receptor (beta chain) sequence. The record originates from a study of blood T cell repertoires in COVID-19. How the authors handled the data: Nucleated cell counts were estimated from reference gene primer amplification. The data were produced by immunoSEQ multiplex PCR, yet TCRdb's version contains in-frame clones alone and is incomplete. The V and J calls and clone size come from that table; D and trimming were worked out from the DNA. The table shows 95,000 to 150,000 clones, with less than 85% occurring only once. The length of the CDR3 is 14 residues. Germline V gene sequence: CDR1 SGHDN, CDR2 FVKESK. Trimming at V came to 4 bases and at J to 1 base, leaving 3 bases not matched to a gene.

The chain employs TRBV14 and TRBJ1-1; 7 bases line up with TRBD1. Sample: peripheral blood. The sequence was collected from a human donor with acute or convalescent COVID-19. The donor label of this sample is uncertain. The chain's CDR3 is CASSPQGGNTEAFF. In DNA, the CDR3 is TGTGCCAGCAGCCCGCAGGGGGGGAACACTGAAGCTTTCTTT.